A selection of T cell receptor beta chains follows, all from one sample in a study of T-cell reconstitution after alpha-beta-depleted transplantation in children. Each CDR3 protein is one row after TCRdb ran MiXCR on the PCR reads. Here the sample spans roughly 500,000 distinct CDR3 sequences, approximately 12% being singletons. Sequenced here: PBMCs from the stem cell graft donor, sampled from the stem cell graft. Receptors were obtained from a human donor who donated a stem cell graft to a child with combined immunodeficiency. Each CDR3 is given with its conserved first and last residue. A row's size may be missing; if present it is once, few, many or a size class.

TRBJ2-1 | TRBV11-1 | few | CASSSSGTPPFNEQFF
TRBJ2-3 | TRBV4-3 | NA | CASSQGGSGDTQYF
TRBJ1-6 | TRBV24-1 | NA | CATSEGRDNSPLHF
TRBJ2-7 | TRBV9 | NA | CASSVGHYSYEQYF
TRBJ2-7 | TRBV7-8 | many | CASSLGRSDYEQYF
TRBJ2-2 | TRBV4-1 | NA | CASSRERGEGGELFF
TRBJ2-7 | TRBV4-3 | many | CASSLVGESSYEQYF
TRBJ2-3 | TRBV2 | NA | CASIPGFTDTQYF
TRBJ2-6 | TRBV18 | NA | CASSPRGQGPSGANVLTF
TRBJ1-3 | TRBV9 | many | CASSATGDWNTIYF
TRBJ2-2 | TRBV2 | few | CASNDRLPTGELFF
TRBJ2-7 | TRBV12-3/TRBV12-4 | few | CASSLYRASYEQYF
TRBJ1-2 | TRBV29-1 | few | CSVVTGRYGYTF
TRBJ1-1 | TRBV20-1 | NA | CSAPRDRGPGNTEAFF
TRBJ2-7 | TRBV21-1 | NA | CASRTGEFTYEQYF
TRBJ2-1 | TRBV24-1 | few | CATSDRMTNEQFF
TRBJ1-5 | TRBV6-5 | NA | CASSSMGQGAYGNQPQHF